These T cell receptor beta chains were read from a single sample in a study of CD8 T cells in ankylosing spondylitis. Each CDR3 protein gets one entry after TCRdb re-called the 5' RACE reads with MiXCR. This sample yields around 490,000 distinct CDR3 sequences, of which approximately 5.3% are seen a single time; around 3.4% belongs to the top ten. Material for sequencing was blood, either unsorted or a sorted T cell fraction (not recorded which). The receptors derive from a male donor with ankylosing spondylitis. Both conserved end residues are part of each CDR3. D genes are given only for firm matches. Size is stated for part of the rows, as once, few or many counts, or as a class when the clone is expanded.

>.|TRBV5-1|TRBJ2-3|many
TGCGCCAGCGTGGGAAGCACAGATACGCAGTATTTT
CASVGSTDTQYF
>.|TRBV7-2|TRBJ1-2|many
TGTGCCAGCAGCAGGGGAAGGGTTAACTATGGCTACACCTTC
CASSRGRVNYGYTF
>TRBD1|TRBV5-6|TRBJ1-5|many
TGTGCCAGCAGCTTTGGGACAGGGGTGTACGGCAATCAGCCCCAGCATTTT
CASSFGTGVYGNQPQHF
>TRBD1|TRBV29-1|TRBJ2-2|many
TGCAGCGTTGTAACAGGGGGGTTCGGCGGGGAGCTGTTTTTT
CSVVTGGFGGELFF
>.|TRBV7-2|TRBJ2-7|many
TGTGCCAGCAGCGCCTCTGGATCCGAGCAGTACTTC
CASSASGSEQYF
>TRBD1|TRBV6-2/TRBV6-3|TRBJ2-7|many
TGTGCCAGCAGATTCGGACAGGGCGAATCCTACGAGCAGTACTTC
CASRFGQGESYEQYF
>.|TRBV15|TRBJ2-7|many
TGTGCCACCAGAAGAGGTGGGGATGTAGGCTACGAGCAGTACTTC
CATRRGGDVGYEQYF
>.|TRBV28|TRBJ1-1|few
TGTGCCAGCACCCCTTTTCGACAGAGCCCCGGGGCTGAAGCTTTCTTT
CASTPFRQSPGAEAFF
>.|TRBV28|TRBJ1-3|many
TGTGCCAGCAAGCTGAGGGTGGGCTCAAGCTCTGGAAACACCATATATTTT
CASKLRVGSSSGNTIYF
>.|TRBV27|TRBJ2-1|many
TGTGCCAGCAGTTCGGGGACTCGATCTGAAACCCCGTACAATGAGCAGTTCTTC
CASSSGTRSETPYNEQFF
>.|TRBV5-1|TRBJ2-3|many
TGCGCCAGCAGCTTGGCCATGTCGGCGGGGCTCACAGATACGCAGTATTTT
CASSLAMSAGLTDTQYF
>TRBD2|TRBV7-8|TRBJ2-1|many
TGTGCCAGCAGCGAGAAGGGACGGCGGGAGGGTCCCAGACGGTTCTTC
CASSEKGRREGPRRFF
>.|TRBV6-1|TRBJ2-7|many
TGTGCCAGCAGCCCTAGCATGACGGAGGCGGCCTACGAGCAGTACTTC
CASSPSMTEAAYEQYF
>.|TRBV4-1|TRBJ2-3|many
TGCGCCAGCAGCCAAGATGGTGGGGGCACAGATACGCAGTATTTT
CASSQDGGGTDTQYF
>.|TRBV20-1|TRBJ2-5|many
TGCAGTGCTAGAGCGGCAGTCCAAGAGACCCAGTACTTC
CSARAAVQETQYF
>.|TRBV6-5|TRBJ1-1|many
TGTGCCAGCAGTTATTCCGTACAGGGTATGAACACTGAAGCTTTCTTT
CASSYSVQGMNTEAFF
>TRBD2|TRBV9|TRBJ2-1|few
TGTGCCAGCAGCGTAGAACTAGCGGGGAACAATGAGCAGTTCTTC
CASSVELAGNNEQFF
>TRBD2|TRBV7-9|TRBJ2-3|many
TGTGCCACCGGGGGTGCGGGAGCGACGGATACGCAGTATTTT
CATGGAGATDTQYF
>TRBD1|TRBV6-5|TRBJ2-3|many
TGTGCCAGCAGTTATTATCCGACAGGGCCTTTGGATACGCAGTATTTT
CASSYYPTGPLDTQYF
>TRBD1|TRBV4-3|TRBJ2-7|.
TGCGCCAGCAGCCAAGGGACAGGGGATTCCTACGAGCAGTACTTC
CASSQGTGDSYEQYF